This entry describes one T cell receptor beta chain. Its antigen is as yet unknown. The data belong to a study of shared clonotypes between healthy human individuals. Per germline, CDR1 SGHTA and CDR2 FQGNSA. The CDR3 contains 14 residues. The ends lost 5 bases at V and 6 bases at J; junction bases unmatched: 9. TCRdb keeps only in-frame clones here, not all; method: immunoSEQ multiplex PCR. The sample shows about 990,000 clones, more than 75% of them seen only once. Study conclusions and caveats: Lower generation probabilities were found for non-shared clonotypes than for those shared by all four donors.

This TCR came from a man between 18 and 29 years old in good health. Some clones in this sample may be carry-over from other donors' samples. The chain employs TRBV7-2 and TRBJ2-7; 8 bases are shared with TRBD2. Sequencing input: memory CD4+ T cells from PBMCs. Subset here: CD45RA-negative fraction. CDR3 nucleotide sequence: TGTGCCAGCAGCCTCCTGGGTAGCGGGACCGAGCAGTACTTC. Amino acids: CASSLLGSGTEQYF.